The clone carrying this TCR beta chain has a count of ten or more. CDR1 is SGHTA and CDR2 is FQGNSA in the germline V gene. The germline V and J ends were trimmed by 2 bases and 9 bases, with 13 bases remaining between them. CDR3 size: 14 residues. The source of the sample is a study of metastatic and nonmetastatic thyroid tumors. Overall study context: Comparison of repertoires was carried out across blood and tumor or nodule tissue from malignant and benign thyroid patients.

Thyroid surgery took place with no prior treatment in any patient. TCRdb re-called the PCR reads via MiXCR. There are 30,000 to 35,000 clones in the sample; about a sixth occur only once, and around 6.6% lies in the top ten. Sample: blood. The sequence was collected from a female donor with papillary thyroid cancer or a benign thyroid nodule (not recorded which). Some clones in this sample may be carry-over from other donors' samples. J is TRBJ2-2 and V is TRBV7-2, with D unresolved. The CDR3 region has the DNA TGTGCCAGCAGCTTACGGGCCATCGGCCGGGAGCTGTTTTTT. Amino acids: CASSLRAIGRELFF. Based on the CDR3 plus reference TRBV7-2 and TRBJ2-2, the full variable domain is GAGVSQSPSNKVTEKGKDVELRCDPISGHTALYWYRQSLGQGLEFLIYFQGNSAPDKSGLPSDRFSAERTGGSVSTLTIQRTQQEDSAVYLCASSLRAIGRELFFGEGSRLTVL.